This T cell receptor beta chain comes out of a study of cytomegalovirus exposure and HLA in healthy donors. TCRdb's table, derived via immunoSEQ multiplex PCR, lists solely in-frame clones and lacks some. The repertoire includes over 250,000 clones, just over 85% of them detected once, and 1% sits in the top ten. There are 13 residues in the CDR3. Germline-derived CDR1 and CDR2 are ENHRY and SYGVKD. V was pared by 2 bases and J by 3 bases, with 7 bases between. The chain combines TRBV10-3 with TRBJ1-1; D unclear. The TCR originated in a woman under 30 in good health and CMV-seronegative. The material sequenced was PBMCs. CDR3 region: CAISELADTEAFF. The CDR3 region has the DNA TGTGCCATCAGTGAGCTGGCTGACACTGAAGCTTTCTTT.